This T cell receptor beta chain came from a study of blood T cell repertoires in COVID-19. Study background: T cells, B-cell-depleted T cells, or PBMCs provided the cDNA or gDNA that served as material.

Germline CDR1 is MNHEY and CDR2 is SMNVEV (reference sequence). V was trimmed by 2 bases and J by 5 bases, leaving 9 bases between them. This CDR3 region has 13 residues. Seattle researchers signed up patients amid active infection and tracked them longitudinally. Profiling relied on immunoSEQ multiplex PCR, and the TCRdb table lists in-frame clones only, not all of them. The table includes about 180,000 clones, just under 90% detected once. The rearrangement links TRBV27 to TRBJ1-2; no clear D. The sample consisted of peripheral blood. This sequence originates from a woman between 65 and 79 years old with COVID-19, enrolled during active disease. The CDR3 protein is CASSLTPTYGYTF. CDR3 in DNA: TGTGCCAGCAGTTTAACTCCAACGTATGGCTACACCTTC.